The 21 T cell receptor beta chains below were found in one sample sequenced in a study of T-cell memory formation after mild COVID-19 (dated by TCRdb to 2020 to 2022). The method was 5' RACE. TCRdb lists the instrument as Illumina NovaSeq 6000. TCRdb ran its own pipeline on the public reads, namely fastp trimming at Q25 and MiXCR clone calling, and kept in-frame beta chains. CDR3 protein duplicates are merged, each entry listing the most common genes and DNA. The sample has under 550,000 distinct CDR3 sequences on record, approximately 18% of them singletons. The top ten constitute more than 9% of the sample. Sequencing used PBMCs or a T cell subset sorted from them (not recorded which). The receptors were sampled from an adult woman who had mild COVID-19 (a few samples of this study predate the infection). The sample titles of this study are shuffled in the database, so cell type and time point are left out; the donor was told from shared clones.

There are a few counts of this clonotype. The genes are TRBV30 and TRBJ2-3; the D gene is possibly TRBD2 (6 bases). The CDR3 covers 13 residues. The V and J ends lost 3 bases and 4 bases respectively, with 11 bases between them. The germline CDR1 and CDR2 sequences are GTSNPN and SVGIG (reference sequence). As DNA, the CDR3 is TGTGCCTGGAGCACCAGACTAGCAGATACGCAGTATTTT. Its protein is CAWSTRLADTQYF.

This clonotype has at least ten counts. No DNA is shown, since the ends of the CDR3 on it are uncertain; the CDR3 is the one TCRdb lists. The chain recombines TRBV5-1 with TRBJ2-1; TRBD2, the table's D call, lacks a check against the DNA. Germline CDR1 is SGHRS and CDR2 is YFSETQ. The CDR3 has 12 amino acids, counting both end residues. CDR3 loop: CASSLEVGGGIF.

This clonotype was seen a few times. The chain recombines TRBV6-6 with TRBJ2-7, with a weak D call TRBD2 (6 bases). V shed 11 bases and J shed 5 bases, with 13 bases lying between them. The CDR3 has 11 residues. CDR1 and CDR2 from the germline V gene are MNHNY and SVGAGI (reference sequence). CDR3 sequence (DNA): TGTGCCGGAGGGCCCTCGGACGAGCAGTACTTC. Translation: CAGGPSDEQYF.

This clonotype was observed at least ten times. This chain uses TRBV29-1 with TRBJ2-3, with 13 bases fitting TRBD2. The germline CDR1 and CDR2 sequences are SQVTM and ANQGSEA. This CDR3 comprises 18 residues. Trimming cost V 6 bases and J 2 bases; bases outside gene matches: 14. CDR3 coding DNA: TGCAGCGTCGTGGGACTAGCGGGATGGGATTTGACCACAGATACGCAGTATTTT. Translated: CSVVGLAGWDLTTDTQYF.

For the CDR3, the DNA is TGTGCCAGCAGGTATAGCGGGAGGATCAATGAGCAGTTCTTC. Encoded protein: CASRYSGRINEQFF. The chain employs TRBV6-2 or TRBV6-3 and TRBJ2-1, with 10 bases lining up with TRBD2. Germline trimming cut 6 bases from V and 6 bases from J; bases unmatched to any gene: 5. The CDR3 covers 14 residues. Germline V gene lookup returns CDR1 MNHEY and CDR2 SVGEGT.

This clonotype appeared a few times. The chain links TRBV3-1 to TRBJ2-7, with unresolved D. V dropped 0 bases and J dropped 2 bases, with 11 bases sitting between them. The CDR3 contains 15 residues. From germline, CDR1 is LGHDT and CDR2 YNNKEL (reference sequence). The CDR3 nucleotides read TGTGCCAGCAGCCAAGATAGTGCGAGTACCTACGAGCAGTACTTC. Amino acids: CASSQDSASTYEQYF.

In this sample, this clonotype turned up a few times. The chain is built from TRBV7-2 and TRBJ1-6, with 9 nucleotides matching TRBD1. This CDR3 region has 15 residues. CDR1 and CDR2 from the germline V gene are SGHTA and FQGNSA. The ends lost 5 bases at V and 8 bases at J; junction bases unmatched: 7. CDR3 nucleotide sequence: TGTGCCAGCAGCCCAACAGGGGGCGTCCATTCACCCCTCCACTTT. It specifies CASSPTGGVHSPLHF.

This clonotype was picked up a small number of times. The chain recombines TRBV24-1 with TRBJ1-1; 7 bases are a match to TRBD1. The germline gives CDR1 KGHDR, CDR2 SFDVKD. This CDR3 is built from 16 residues. The J segment lost 1 base and the V segment lost 2 bases, leaving 6 bases of the junction unmatched. Here the CDR3 reads CATSDSTGTENTEAFF. The CDR3 nucleotides are TGTGCCACCAGTGATTCAACCGGGACAGAGAACACTGAAGCTTTCTTT.

Remarks on this clonotype: Likely a read error: the CDR3 ends without its conserved phenylalanine or tryptophan. The chain joins TRBV5-1 to TRBJ2-1; D is tentatively TRBD1 or TRBD2 (5 bases each). Between the trimmed V and J ends, which lost 2 bases and 8 bases, there was a span of 14 bases. Germline CDR1 is SGHRS and CDR2 is YFSETQ. The CDR3 consists of 14 residues. CDR3 amino acids: CASSFRGGPYEQFL. DNA of the CDR3: TGCGCCAGCAGCTTCCGTGGGGGACCCTATGAGCAGTTCTTA.

This clonotype has ten or more counts. J is TRBJ1-5 and V is TRBV12-3 or TRBV12-4, with 9 bases fitting TRBD1. V gave up 5 bases and J gave up 0 bases; unmatched junction bases: 2. This CDR3 contains 15 residues. In DNA form, the CDR3 reads TGTGCCAGCAGTGACAGGGGGTTTAGCAATCAGCCCCAGCATTTT. Its translation is CASSDRGFSNQPQHF.

The chain recombines TRBV12-3 or TRBV12-4 with TRBJ1-1; D gene unclear. The CDR3 has 12 residues. V lost 5 bases and J 5 bases, leaving 9 bases between the germline ends. CDR3 coding DNA: TGTGCCAGCAGTATGCACCAGACTGAAGCTTTCTTT. Amino acids: CASSMHQTEAFF.

The sample holds a few counts of this clonotype. CDR3 DNA: TGTGCCAGCAGCAAATCCGGGACAGGGGGCTTTTTTGGCTACACCTTC. Translation gives CASSKSGTGGFFGYTF. The chain uses TRBV7-2 and TRBJ1-2, with TRBD1 identical over 12 bases. Germline V gene data show CDR1 as SGHTA and CDR2 as FQGNSA. The junction had 11 bases not matched to a gene; V was cut back by 5 bases and J by 7 bases. This CDR3 comprises 16 residues. Variable domain in full (rest from reference TRBV7-2 and TRBJ1-2): GAGVSQSPSNKVTEKGKDVELRCDPISGHTALYWYRQSLGQGLEFLIYFQGNSAPDKSGLPSDRFSAERTGGSVSTLTIQRTQQEDSAVYLCASSKSGTGGFFGYTFGSGTRLTVV.

The chain has TRBV3-1 and TRBJ1-1; D is unresolved. Trimming removed 0 bases from V and 3 bases from J, with 14 bases in between. CDR3 length: 16 residues. CDR1 LGHDT and CDR2 YNNKEL come from the germline V gene (reference sequence). Here the CDR3 reads CASSQERVSTYTEAFF. The CDR3 DNA reads as TGTGCCAGCAGCCAAGAGAGGGTCAGTACCTACACTGAAGCTTTCTTT.

This clonotype came up a few times. The chain's CDR3 is CASDISRGAGETQYF. The CDR3 DNA follows: TGTGCCAGCGATATCAGTCGGGGGGCGGGAGAGACCCAGTACTTC. The chain employs TRBV2 and TRBJ2-5, with D tentatively TRBD2 (7 bases). Deletions cut 8 bases from V and 4 bases from J, with 20 bases between. The CDR3 loop spans 15 amino acids. The germline V gene encodes CDR1 SNHLY and CDR2 FYNNEI.

Only a few counts were recorded for this clonotype. V is TRBV18 and J is TRBJ2-7, with 16 bases aligning to TRBD2. V lost 3 bases and J lost 4; bases outside the gene matches: 6. Germline values: CDR1 KGHSH, CDR2 LQKENI. CDR3 length: 17 residues. CDR3: CASSPPGLAGGQYEQYF. As DNA, the CDR3 is TGTGCCAGCTCACCCCCGGGACTAGCGGGGGGGCAATACGAGCAGTACTTC.

This clonotype came up a few times. The chain has TRBV6-2 or TRBV6-3 and TRBJ1-5; D is perhaps TRBD1 (5 bases). This CDR3 is built from 17 residues. Per the germline V gene, CDR1 is MNHEY and CDR2 is SVGEGT. V lost 0 bases and J 1 base, leaving 13 bases between the germline ends. CDR3 sequence (DNA): TGTGCCAGCAGTTACTCGACGGGACGGGAAAGCAATCAGCCCCAGCATTTT. This codes for CASSYSTGRESNQPQHF.

The chain joins TRBV7-8 to TRBJ1-2; D possibly corresponds to TRBD1 (6 bases). The V end was cut by 6 bases, the J end by 4 bases, with 24 bases between. The CDR3 is 17 residues long. CDR1 SGHVS and CDR2 FQNEAQ come from the germline V gene. The DNA for the CDR3 is TGTGCCAGCAGACTAGGGGTAGGACAGTCAGCTACCTATGGCTACACCTTC. Its translation is CASRLGVGQSATYGYTF.

The chain employs TRBV15 and TRBJ2-3; no firm D call. The CDR3 has 16 amino acids. V lost 0 bases and J 0 bases, leaving 10 bases between the germline ends. Germline V lookup: CDR1 LNHNV, CDR2 YYDKDF (reference sequence). CDR3 bases: TGTGCCACCAGCAGAGATAGGACGCCAAGCACAGATACGCAGTATTTT. Translated, it gives CATSRDRTPSTDTQYF.

CDR3 loop: CASRNGQINTGELFF. The DNA for the CDR3 is TGTGCCAGCAGAAATGGGCAGATAAACACCGGGGAGCTGTTTTTT. This chain connects TRBV7-9 to TRBJ2-2; D is unclear. The CDR3 has 15 amino acids. The germline V gene has CDR1 SEHNR and CDR2 FQNEAQ (reference sequence). The germline V and J ends were trimmed by 6 bases and 2 bases, with 13 bases remaining between them.

In this sample, this clonotype turned up a few times. The J gene is TRBJ2-3, the V gene TRBV24-1; D remains unclear. CDR3 length: 14 amino acids. Germline values: CDR1 KGHDR, CDR2 SFDVKD. V lost 5 bases and J 5 bases, leaving 13 bases between the germline ends. The CDR3 loop is CATSVGSVRDTQYF. The CDR3 DNA reads TGTGCCACCAGTGTGGGATCAGTAAGAGATACGCAGTATTTT.

The V call is TRBV5-1, the J call TRBJ2-2; D perhaps matches TRBD1 (6 bases). Trimming took 0 bases from V and 7 from J, leaving 10 bases between them. CDR1 and CDR2 (germline): SGHRS, YFSETQ. This CDR3 is 14 amino acids long. The CDR3 coding sequence is TGCGCCAGCAGCTTGGGACAGGAGTTCGGGGAGCTGTTTTTT. Translating it yields CASSLGQEFGELFF.